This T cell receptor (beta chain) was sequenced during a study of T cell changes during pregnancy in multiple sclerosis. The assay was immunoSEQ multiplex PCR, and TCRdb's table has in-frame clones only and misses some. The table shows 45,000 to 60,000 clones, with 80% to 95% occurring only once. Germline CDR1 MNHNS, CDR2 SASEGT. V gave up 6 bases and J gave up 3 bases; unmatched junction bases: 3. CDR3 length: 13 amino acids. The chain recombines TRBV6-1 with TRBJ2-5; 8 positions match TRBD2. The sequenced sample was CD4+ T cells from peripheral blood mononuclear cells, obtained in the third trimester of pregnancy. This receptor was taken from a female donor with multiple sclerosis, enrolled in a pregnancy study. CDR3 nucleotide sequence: TGTGCCAGCAGCCGGGGACTAGAAGAGACCCAGTACTTC. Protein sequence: CASSRGLEETQYF.